The source of this T cell receptor (beta chain) is a study of T-cell reconstitution after alpha-beta-depleted transplantation in children. On this clonotype itself: The junction departs from the called germline gene at one end, perhaps through a read error.

It was with unique molecular identifiers that the TCRbeta library was prepared. From the PCR reads, TCRdb called clonotypes with MiXCR, one entry per CDR3 protein. The profile shows some 500,000 distinct CDR3 sequences, approximately 20% of them singletons. The origin of this receptor is a human donor who donated a stem cell graft to a child with acute lymphoblastic leukemia. Material: PBMCs from the stem cell graft donor, obtained from the stem cell graft.

The CDR3 DNA sequence: TGCTGTGCTAGAGAAAGGTACAGGGGGCGAATAAAGGCAACCGAAAAACTGTTTTTT. This codes for CCARERYRGRIKATEKLFF. The J gene is TRBJ1-4, the V gene TRBV20-1; 9 positions agree with TRBD1. This CDR3 comprises 19 residues. Per germline, CDR1 DFQATT and CDR2 SNEGSKA (reference sequence).